This T cell receptor beta chain comes out of a study of neoadjuvant anti-PD-1 for oral cavity cancer. Method: immunoSEQ multiplex PCR; TCRdb's copy keeps in-frame clones and lacks some. The table shows fewer than 20,000 clones, with about 66% occurring only once. Sequencing used PBMCs, obtained before nivolumab (anti-PD-1) treatment. The source of this sequence is a person aged 35-79 years with oral cavity squamous cell carcinoma.

The CDR3 region has the DNA TGTGCCAGCAGAACGACAGGCGGCACCGGGGAGCTGTTTTTT. It encodes CASRTTGGTGELFF. The chain employs TRBV11-2 and TRBJ2-2; the D gene is possibly TRBD1 (6 bases). This CDR3 region has 14 residues. V was cut by 6 bases and J by 4 bases, with 12 bases left in between. CDR1 and CDR2 (germline): SGHAT, FQNNGV. The variable domain in full, with the rest retrieved from reference TRBV11-2 and TRBJ2-2, is EAGVAQSPRYKIIEKRQSVAFWCNPISGHATLYWYQQILGQGPKLLIQFQNNGVVDDSQLPKDRFSAERLKGVDSTLKIQPAKLEDSAVYLCASRTTGGTGELFFGEGSRLTVL.